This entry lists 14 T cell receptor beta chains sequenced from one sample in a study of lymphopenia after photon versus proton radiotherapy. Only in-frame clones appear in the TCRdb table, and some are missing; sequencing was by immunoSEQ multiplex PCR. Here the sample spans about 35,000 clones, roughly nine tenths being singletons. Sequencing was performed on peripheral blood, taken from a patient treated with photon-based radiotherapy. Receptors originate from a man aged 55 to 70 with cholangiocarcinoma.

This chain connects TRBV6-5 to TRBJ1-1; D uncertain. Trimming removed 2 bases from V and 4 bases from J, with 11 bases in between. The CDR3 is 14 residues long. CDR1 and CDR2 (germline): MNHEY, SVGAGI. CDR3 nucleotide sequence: TGTGCCAGCAGTTACGGGTCCGGAGGCACTGAAGCTTTCTTT. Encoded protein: CASSYGSGGTEAFF.

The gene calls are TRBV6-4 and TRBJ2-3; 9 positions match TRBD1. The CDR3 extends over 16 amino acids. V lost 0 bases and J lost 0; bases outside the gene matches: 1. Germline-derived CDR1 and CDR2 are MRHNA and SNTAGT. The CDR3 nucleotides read TGTGCCAGCAGTGACTCGGGGACAGGGAGCACAGATACGCAGTATTTT. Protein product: CASSDSGTGSTDTQYF.

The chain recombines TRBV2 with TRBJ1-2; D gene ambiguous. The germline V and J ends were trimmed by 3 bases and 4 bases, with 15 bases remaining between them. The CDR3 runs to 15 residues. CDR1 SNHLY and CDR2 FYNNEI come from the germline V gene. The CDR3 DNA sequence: TGTGCCAGCAGTGATCGTGCGCCGCTGGGCTATGGCTACACCTTC. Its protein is CASSDRAPLGYGYTF.

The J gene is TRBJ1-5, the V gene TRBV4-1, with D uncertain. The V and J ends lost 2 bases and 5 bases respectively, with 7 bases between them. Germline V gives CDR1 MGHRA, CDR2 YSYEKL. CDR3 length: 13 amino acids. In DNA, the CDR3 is TGCGCCAGCAGCCAACTGATGGATCAGCCCCAGCATTTT. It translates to CASSQLMDQPQHF.

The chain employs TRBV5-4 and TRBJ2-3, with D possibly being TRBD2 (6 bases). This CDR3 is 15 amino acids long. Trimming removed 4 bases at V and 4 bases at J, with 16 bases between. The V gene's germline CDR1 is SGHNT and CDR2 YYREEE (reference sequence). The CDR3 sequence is CASSPLAREPDTQYF. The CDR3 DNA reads TGTGCCAGCAGCCCCCTAGCCCGGGAGCCAGATACGCAGTATTTT.

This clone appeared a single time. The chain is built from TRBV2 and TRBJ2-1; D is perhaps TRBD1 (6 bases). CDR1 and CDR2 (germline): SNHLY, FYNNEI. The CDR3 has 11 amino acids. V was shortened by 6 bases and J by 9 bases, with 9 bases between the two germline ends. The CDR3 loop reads CASSGQTEQFF. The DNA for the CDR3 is TGTGCCAGCAGCGGACAGACTGAGCAGTTCTTC.

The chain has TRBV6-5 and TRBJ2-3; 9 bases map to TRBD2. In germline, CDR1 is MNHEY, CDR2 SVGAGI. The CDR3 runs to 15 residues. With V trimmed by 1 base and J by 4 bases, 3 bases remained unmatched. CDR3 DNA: TGTGCCAGCAGTTACTGGGCGGGAGGGGCAGATACGCAGTATTTT. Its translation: CASSYWAGGADTQYF.

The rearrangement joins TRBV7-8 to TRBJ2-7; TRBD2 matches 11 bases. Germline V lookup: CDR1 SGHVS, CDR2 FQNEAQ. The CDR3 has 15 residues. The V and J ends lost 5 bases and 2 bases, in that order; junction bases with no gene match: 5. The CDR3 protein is CASSGGLAVPYEQYF. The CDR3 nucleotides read TGTGCCAGCAGCGGGGGACTAGCGGTCCCCTACGAGCAGTACTTC.

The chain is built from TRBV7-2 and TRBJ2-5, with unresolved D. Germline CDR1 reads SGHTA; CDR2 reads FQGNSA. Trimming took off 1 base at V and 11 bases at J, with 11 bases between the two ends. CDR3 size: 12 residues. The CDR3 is CASSLGASKQYF. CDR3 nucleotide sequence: TGTGCCAGCAGCTTAGGAGCAAGTAAGCAGTACTTC.

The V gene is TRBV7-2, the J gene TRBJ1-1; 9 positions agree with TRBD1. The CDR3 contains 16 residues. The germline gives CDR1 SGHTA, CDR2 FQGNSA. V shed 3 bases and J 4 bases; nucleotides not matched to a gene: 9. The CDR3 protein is CASSLRDRAPSTEAFF. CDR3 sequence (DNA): TGTGCCAGCAGCTTGCGGGACAGGGCCCCAAGCACTGAAGCTTTCTTT. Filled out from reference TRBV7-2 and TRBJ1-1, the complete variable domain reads GAGVSQSPSNKVTEKGKDVELRCDPISGHTALYWYRQSLGQGLEFLIYFQGNSAPDKSGLPSDRFSAERTGGSVSTLTIQRTQQEDSAVYLCASSLRDRAPSTEAFFGQGTRLTVV.

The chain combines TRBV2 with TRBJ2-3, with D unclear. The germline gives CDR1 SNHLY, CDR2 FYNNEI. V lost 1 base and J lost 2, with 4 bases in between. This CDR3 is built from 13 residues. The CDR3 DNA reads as TGTGCCAGCAGTGAAGAAAACACAGATACGCAGTATTTT. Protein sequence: CASSEENTDTQYF.

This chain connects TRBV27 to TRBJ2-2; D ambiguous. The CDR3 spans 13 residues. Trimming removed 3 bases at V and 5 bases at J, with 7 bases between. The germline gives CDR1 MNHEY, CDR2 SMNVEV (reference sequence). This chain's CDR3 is CASSLSRTGELFF. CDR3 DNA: TGTGCCAGCAGTTTGTCGCGGACCGGGGAGCTGTTTTTT.

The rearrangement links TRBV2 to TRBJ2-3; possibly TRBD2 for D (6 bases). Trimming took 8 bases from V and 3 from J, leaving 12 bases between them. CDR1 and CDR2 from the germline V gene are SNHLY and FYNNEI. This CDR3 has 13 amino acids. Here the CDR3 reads CASGGPLTDTQYF. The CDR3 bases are TGTGCCAGCGGAGGGCCGTTAACAGATACGCAGTATTTT.

Here the CDR3 reads CASSLTSGYNEQFF. The CDR3 DNA sequence: TGTGCCAGCAGCTTGACTAGCGGGTACAATGAGCAGTTCTTC. J is TRBJ2-1 and V is TRBV5-6; 9 nucleotides align to TRBD2. The CDR3 is 14 amino acids. Germline CDR1 reads SGHDT; CDR2 reads YYEEEE. Trimming cost V 1 base and J 4 bases; bases outside gene matches: 0.